This record covers a single T cell receptor beta chain. Different DNA sequences within this sample yield the same CDR3. The data stem from a study of blood T cell repertoires in COVID-19. Turning to the study itself: The samples span acute and convalescent COVID-19 from the United States, Italy and Spain. T cells, B-cell-depleted T cells, or PBMCs provided the cDNA or gDNA that served as material.

The participants were between roughly 18 and 89 years old and came from under 25 US areas. Original processing notes: Estimates of nucleated cell counts were drawn from the amplification of reference gene primers. Here immunoSEQ multiplex PCR was the method, and the copy in TCRdb shows in-frame clones only, minus some. The V and J calls and the clone size are those of that table, but D and trimming were determined from the DNA. The table has about 200,000 clones, roughly nine tenths seen once; the top ten hold around 4%. Germline V lookup: CDR1 SGDLS, CDR2 YYNGEE. CDR3 size: 15 residues. The V end lost 0 bases, the J end lost 2 bases, and 10 bases lay between the germline ends.

The receptor comes from a woman younger than 45 with acute COVID-19. The V call is TRBV9, the J call TRBJ2-3; tentatively, D is TRBD2 (5 bases). The sample was PBMCs or T cells enriched from blood (not recorded which). In DNA form, the CDR3 reads TGTGCCAGCAGCGTAGGGGCGGGCTCCACAGATACGCAGTATTTT. This encodes CASSVGAGSTDTQYF.